This TCR beta chain was identified during a study of tumor-infiltrating lymphocytes in primary liver carcinoma. Study in general: Tumor lesions were T1-T3 N0M0 and spanned about 4 to 11 cm. Study-wide points: The study found a significantly higher top-250-clone fraction in tumors than in blood (p = 0.039).

Co-extraction yielded RNA and DNA from roughly 20-30 mg of unsorted bulk tissue. Concerning this clonotype itself: The antigen is undetermined.

The CDR3 covers 16 residues. Germline V CDR1 and CDR2: MRHNA, SNTAGT. V lost 2 bases to trimming and J lost 0 bases, with 12 bases between them. The authors made TCR beta cDNA from around 500 ng total RNA with a constant-region primer. Libraries for TCR beta were built through three nested multiplex PCR rounds, which together made up a slightly modified ARM-PCR procedure. A C-beta reverse primer was combined with TRBV1-TRBV30 forward primers in the first two PCR rounds, and each round had 10 cycles. One entry per CDR3 protein results from TCRdb running MiXCR on the multiplex PCR reads. The table records nearly 45,000 distinct CDR3 sequences, about three quarters of them present only once.

This chain joins TRBV6-4 and TRBJ2-3, with D maybe TRBD2 (6 bases). The receptor was isolated from a man aged 35-49 years with primary liver carcinoma and hepatitis B virus infection. Sequencing was carried out using liver tumor tissue from sampling region 2. Sample subset: tumor region T2, inferior pole. The chain's CDR3 is CASSDPTRGSTDTQYF. The CDR3 nucleotides are TGTGCCAGCAGTGACCCGACTAGAGGGAGCACAGATACGCAGTATTTT.